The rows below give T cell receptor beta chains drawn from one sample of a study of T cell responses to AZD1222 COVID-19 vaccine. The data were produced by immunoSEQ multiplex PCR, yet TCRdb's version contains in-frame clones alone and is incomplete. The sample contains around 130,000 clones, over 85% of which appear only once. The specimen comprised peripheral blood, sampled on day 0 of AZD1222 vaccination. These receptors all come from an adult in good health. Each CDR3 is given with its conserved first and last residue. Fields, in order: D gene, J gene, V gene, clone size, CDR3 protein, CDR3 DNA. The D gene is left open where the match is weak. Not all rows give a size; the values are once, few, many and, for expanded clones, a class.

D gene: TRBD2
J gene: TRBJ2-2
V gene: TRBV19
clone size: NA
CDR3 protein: CASSFGLGSTGELFF
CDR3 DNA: TGTGCCAGTAGTTTTGGACTAGGGTCCACCGGGGAGCTGTTTTTT

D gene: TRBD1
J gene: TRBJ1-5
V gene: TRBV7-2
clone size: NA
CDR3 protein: CASSLRDSLWEPQHF
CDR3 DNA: TGTGCCAGCAGCTTACGGGACAGCTTATGGGAGCCCCAGCATTTT

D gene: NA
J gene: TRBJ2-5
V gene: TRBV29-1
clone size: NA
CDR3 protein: CSVALVEETQYF
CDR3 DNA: TGCAGCGTCGCTCTAGTGGAAGAGACCCAGTACTTC

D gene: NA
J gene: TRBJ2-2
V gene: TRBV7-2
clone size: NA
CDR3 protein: CASSAILQGPGELFF
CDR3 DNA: TGTGCCAGCAGCGCAATTTTACAGGGACCCGGGGAGCTGTTTTTT

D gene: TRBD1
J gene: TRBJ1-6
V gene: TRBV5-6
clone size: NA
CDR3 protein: CASSLDRDYNSPLHF
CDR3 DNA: TGTGCCAGCAGCCTCGACAGGGACTATAATTCACCCCTCCACTTT

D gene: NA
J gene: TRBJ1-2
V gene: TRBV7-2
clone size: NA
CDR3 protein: CASSLFPRGVDGYTF
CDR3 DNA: TGTGCCAGCAGCTTATTCCCCCGAGGGGTGGATGGCTACACCTTC

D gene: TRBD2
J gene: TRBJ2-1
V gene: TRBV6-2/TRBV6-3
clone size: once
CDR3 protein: CASSYAGGEQFF
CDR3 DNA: TGTGCCAGCAGTTACGCGGGAGGTGAGCAGTTCTTC

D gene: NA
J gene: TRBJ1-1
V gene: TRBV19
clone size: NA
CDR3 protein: CASSAGQLRGVNTEAFF
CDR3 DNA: TGTGCCAGTAGTGCCGGACAGCTCAGGGGAGTGAACACTGAAGCTTTCTTT

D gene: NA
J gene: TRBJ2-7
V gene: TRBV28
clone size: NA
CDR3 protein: CASSLVPGHYEQYF
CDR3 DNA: TGTGCCAGCAGTTTAGTCCCGGGCCACTACGAGCAGTACTTC

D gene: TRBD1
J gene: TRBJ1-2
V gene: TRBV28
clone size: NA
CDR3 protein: CAVGTAVYGYTF
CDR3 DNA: TGTGCCGTCGGGACAGCTGTTTATGGCTACACCTTC

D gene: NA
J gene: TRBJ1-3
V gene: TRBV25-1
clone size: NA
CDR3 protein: CASSRGVGGNTIYF
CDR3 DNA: TGTGCCAGCAGTCGGGGGGTGGGAGGAAACACCATATATTTT

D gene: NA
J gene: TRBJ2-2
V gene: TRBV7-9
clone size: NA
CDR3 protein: CASSLAGFTGELFF
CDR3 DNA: TGTGCCAGCAGCTTAGCCGGTTTCACCGGGGAGCTGTTTTTT

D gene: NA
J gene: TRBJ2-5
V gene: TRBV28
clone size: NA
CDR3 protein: CASRRRGQETQYF
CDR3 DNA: TGTGCCAGCAGGCGGAGGGGCCAAGAGACCCAGTACTTC

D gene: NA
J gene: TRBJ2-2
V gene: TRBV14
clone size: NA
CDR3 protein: CASSQDPSAGYTGELFF
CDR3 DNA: TGTGCCAGCAGCCAAGATCCGAGCGCGGGATACACCGGGGAGCTGTTTTTT

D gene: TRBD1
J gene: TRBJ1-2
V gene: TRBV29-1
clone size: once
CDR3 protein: CSAGTAGGRGYTF
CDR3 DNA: TGCAGCGCCGGGACAGCCGGAGGGCGAGGCTACACCTTC

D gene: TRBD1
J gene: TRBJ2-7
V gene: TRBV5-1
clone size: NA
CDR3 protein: CASSPRQGAVYEQYF
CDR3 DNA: TGCGCCAGCAGCCCCAGACAGGGGGCCGTATACGAGCAGTACTTC

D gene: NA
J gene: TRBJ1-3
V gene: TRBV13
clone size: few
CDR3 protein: CASSPGPSSGNTIYF
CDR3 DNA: TGTGCCAGCAGCCCAGGACCGTCCTCTGGAAACACCATATATTTT

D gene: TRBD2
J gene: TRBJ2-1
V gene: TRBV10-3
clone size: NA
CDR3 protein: CAISETAGYYNEQFF
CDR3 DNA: TGTGCCATCAGTGAGACAGCGGGATACTACAATGAGCAGTTCTTC

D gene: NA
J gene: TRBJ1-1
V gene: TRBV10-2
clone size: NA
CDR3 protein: CASSEIRNTEAFF
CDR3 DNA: TGCGCCAGCAGTGAGATTAGAAACACTGAAGCTTTCTTT

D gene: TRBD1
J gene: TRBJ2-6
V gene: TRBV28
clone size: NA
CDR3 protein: CASGETGNGANVLTF
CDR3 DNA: TGTGCCAGCGGGGAGACAGGGAATGGGGCCAACGTCCTGACTTTC

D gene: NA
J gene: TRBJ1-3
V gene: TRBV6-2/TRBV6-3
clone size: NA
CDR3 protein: CASSYGRSGNTIYF
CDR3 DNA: TGTGCCAGCAGTTACGGGCGTTCTGGAAACACCATATATTTT

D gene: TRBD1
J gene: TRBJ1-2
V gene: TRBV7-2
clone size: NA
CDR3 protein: CASSLDRDSYGYTF
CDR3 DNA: TGTGCCAGCAGCTTAGACCGGGACAGCTATGGCTACACCTTC

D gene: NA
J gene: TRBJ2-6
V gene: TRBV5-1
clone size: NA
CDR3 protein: CASSLLGVGANVLTF
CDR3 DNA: TGCGCCAGCAGCTTGTTGGGGGTTGGGGCCAACGTCCTGACTTTC

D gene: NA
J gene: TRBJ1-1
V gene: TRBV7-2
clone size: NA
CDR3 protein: CASSPTTAPYTEAFF
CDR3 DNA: TGTGCCAGCAGCCCCACGACAGCCCCCTACACTGAAGCTTTCTTT

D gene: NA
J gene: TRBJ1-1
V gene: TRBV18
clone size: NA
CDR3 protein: CASSPSGVGVSTEAFF
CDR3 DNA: TGTGCCAGCTCACCTTCGGGAGTAGGAGTGAGTACTGAAGCTTTCTTT

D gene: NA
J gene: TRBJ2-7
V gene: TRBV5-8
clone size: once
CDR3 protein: CASSLIFYEQYF
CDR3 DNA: TGTGCCAGCAGCTTAATCTTCTACGAGCAGTACTTC

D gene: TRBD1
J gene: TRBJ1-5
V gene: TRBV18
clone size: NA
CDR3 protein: CASSPGQGRQPQHF
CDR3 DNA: TGTGCCAGCTCACCAGGACAGGGTCGTCAGCCCCAGCATTTT

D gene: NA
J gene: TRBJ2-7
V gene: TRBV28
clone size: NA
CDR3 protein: CASNLAVPPYEQYF
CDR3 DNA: TGTGCCAGCAACTTAGCGGTGCCGCCGTACGAGCAGTACTTC

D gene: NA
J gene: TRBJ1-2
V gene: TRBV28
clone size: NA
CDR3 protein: CASSIAQRGYTF
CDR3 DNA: TGTGCCAGCAGTATTGCTCAGAGGGGCTACACCTTC

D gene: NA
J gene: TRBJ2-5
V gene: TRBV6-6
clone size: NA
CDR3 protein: CASSSDSYQETQYF
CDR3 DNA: TGTGCCAGCAGTTCGGACAGTTATCAAGAGACCCAGTACTTC

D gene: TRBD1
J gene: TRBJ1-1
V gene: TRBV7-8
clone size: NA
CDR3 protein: CASSPTQGDAFF
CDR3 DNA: TGTGCCAGCAGCCCGACACAGGGGGATGCTTTCTTT

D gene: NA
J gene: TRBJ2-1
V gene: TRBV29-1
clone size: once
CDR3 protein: CSVELSSYNEQFF
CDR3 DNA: TGCAGCGTTGAGCTCAGCTCCTACAATGAGCAGTTCTTC

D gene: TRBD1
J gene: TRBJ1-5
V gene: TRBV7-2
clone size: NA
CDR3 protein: CASSADRVRNQPQHF
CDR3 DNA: TGTGCCAGCAGCGCAGACAGGGTAAGAAATCAGCCCCAGCATTTT

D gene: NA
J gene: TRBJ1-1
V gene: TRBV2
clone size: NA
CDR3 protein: CASRVSTIAFF
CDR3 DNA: TGTGCCAGCAGAGTTAGTACGATCGCTTTCTTT

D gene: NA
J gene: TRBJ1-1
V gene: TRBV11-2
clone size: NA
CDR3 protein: CASSLGPVNTEAFF
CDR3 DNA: TGTGCCAGCAGCTTAGGTCCGGTGAACACTGAAGCTTTCTTT

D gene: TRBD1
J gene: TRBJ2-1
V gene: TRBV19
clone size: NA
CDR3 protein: CASRGQLYNEQFF
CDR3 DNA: TGTGCCAGCCGGGGACAGCTCTACAATGAGCAGTTCTTC

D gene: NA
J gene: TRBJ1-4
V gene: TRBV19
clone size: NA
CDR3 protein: CASSINGEKLFF
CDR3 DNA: TGTGCCAGTAGTATAAACGGTGAAAAACTGTTTTTT

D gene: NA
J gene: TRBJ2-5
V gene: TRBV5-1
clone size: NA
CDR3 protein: CASSLAFLEGQETQYF
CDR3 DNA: TGCGCCAGCAGCTTGGCCTTTCTAGAGGGCCAAGAGACCCAGTACTTC

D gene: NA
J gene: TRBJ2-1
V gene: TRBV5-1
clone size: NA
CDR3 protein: CASSLEGSYVNEQFF
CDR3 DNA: TGCGCCAGCAGCTTGGAGGGTAGTTATGTCAATGAGCAGTTCTTC

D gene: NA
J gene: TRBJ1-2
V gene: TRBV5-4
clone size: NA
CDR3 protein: CASSLSQGSYGYTF
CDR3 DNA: TGTGCCAGCAGCCTGTCCCAGGGCAGCTATGGCTACACCTTC

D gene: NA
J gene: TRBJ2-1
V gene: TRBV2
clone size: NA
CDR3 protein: CASSEAMSRLKFF
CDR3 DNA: TGTGCCAGCAGTGAAGCGATGTCTAGGTTAAAGTTCTTC

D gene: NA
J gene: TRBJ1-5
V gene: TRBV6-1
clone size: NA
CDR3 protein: CASSEQLNQPQHF
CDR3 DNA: TGTGCCAGCAGTGAGCAGCTCAATCAGCCCCAGCATTTT

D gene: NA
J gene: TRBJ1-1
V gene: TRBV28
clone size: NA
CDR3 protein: CASSPPDPTGTEAFF
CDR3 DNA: TGTGCCAGCAGTCCGCCGGACCCTACCGGCACTGAAGCTTTCTTT

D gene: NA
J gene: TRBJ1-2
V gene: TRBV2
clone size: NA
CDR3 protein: CASPSLVGGYTF
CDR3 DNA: TGTGCCAGCCCGAGCCTTGTCGGTGGCTACACCTTC

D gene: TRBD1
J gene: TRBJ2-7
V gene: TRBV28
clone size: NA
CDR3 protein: CASTLRDRVSYEQYF
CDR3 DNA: TGTGCCAGCACCCTCCGGGACAGGGTGTCCTACGAGCAGTACTTC

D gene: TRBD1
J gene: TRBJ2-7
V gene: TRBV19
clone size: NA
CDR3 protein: CASSMEDRAISEQYF
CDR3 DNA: TGTGCCAGTAGTATGGAGGACAGGGCGATCTCCGAGCAGTACTTC

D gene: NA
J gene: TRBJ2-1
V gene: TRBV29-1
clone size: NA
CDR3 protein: CSIGRTYNEQFF
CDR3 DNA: TGCAGCATCGGACGGACGTACAATGAGCAGTTCTTC

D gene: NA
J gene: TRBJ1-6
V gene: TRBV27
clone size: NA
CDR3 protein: CASSSDAGLISSPLHF
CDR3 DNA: TGTGCCAGCAGTTCAGACGCAGGGTTGATATCTTCACCCCTCCACTTT

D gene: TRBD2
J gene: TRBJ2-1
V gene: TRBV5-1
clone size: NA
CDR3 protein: CASSLDAGGSYNEQFF
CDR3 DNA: TGCGCCAGCAGCTTGGACGCGGGAGGCTCCTACAATGAGCAGTTCTTC

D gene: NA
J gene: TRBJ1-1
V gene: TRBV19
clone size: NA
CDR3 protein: CASSSAAMIMNTEAFF
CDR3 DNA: TGTGCCAGTAGCTCGGCGGCGATGATCATGAACACTGAAGCTTTCTTT